This TCR beta chain came from a study of blood T cell repertoires in COVID-19 (dated by TCRdb to 2020 to 2022). Broadly, across the study: Samples from collaborators originated in the United States, Italy and Spain and spanned both the acute and convalescent phases of COVID-19. Sample metadata almost always included a de-identified subject ID, COVID-19 status, age in years and sex. Subjects who had been exposed to COVID-19, were actively infected with it, or had recovered from it provided the deeply sampled blood TCRbeta repertoires that made up the dataset. A freely available public database, intended as a resource for researchers studying the immune response to SARS-CoV-2, is where the repertoires were released. The material from the prospective study consisted of cDNA or gDNA derived from T cells, B-cell-depleted T cells, or PBMCs. HLA class I and class II types, where available, came from metadata supplied by the sample provider rather than from assay-based typing. The samples were drawn from two sources: the first 160 participants of the ongoing ImmuneRACE study, and about 1,300 subjects contributed by 6 global collaborators.

Broader findings and caveats from the paper: Clinical and demographic metadata were provided uncurated, with the amount varying by source and participant.

V is cut by 5 bases and J by 1 base, and the space between the germline ends is 14 bases. The CDR3 goes from the cysteine to the phenylalanine over 15 residues. The sequence is cut down to CDR3 DNA, 45 bases in frame from base 1. The germline V gene specifies KGHSH as CDR1 and LQKENI as CDR2. Turning to this clone: Its antigen is currently not known. Base qualities are not provided; no much larger clone lies one nucleotide away.

TCRbeta CDR3 regions were amplified from genomic DNA by means of the immunoSEQ Assay, a bias-controlled multiplex PCR. As for the original processing: Nucleated cell counts per sample were estimated from amplification of reference gene primers within the assay. To quantify the absolute abundance of each unique TCRbeta CDR3 rearrangement, sequence reads were collapsed and filtered. For each sample, productive Simpson clonality was calculated as the square root of Simpson's diversity index across productive rearrangements. The table comes from immuneACCESS by way of TCRdb, which keeps in-frame sequences with V and J called. Part of the clones is missing from these tables; in studies checked, under half for an unresolved V gene and the rest for unknown reasons. V, J and clone size were drawn from that table, and D and trimming were deduced from the DNA. This sample lists 200,000 to 250,000 clones; 86% were detected once. The biggest ten clones account for 9% to 15% of the sample.

The collaborating institutions used their own protocols to collect whole blood in K2EDTA tubes. For TCRbeta analysis, collaborator samples were shipped as frozen whole blood, as isolated PBMCs, or as DNA extracted from either sample type. The material sequenced was peripheral blood. The source is a man at least 80 years old with acute or convalescent COVID-19. This chain is built from TRBV18 and TRBJ1-1; perhaps TRBD1 is the D gene, with 5 bases matching. The bases are TGTGCCAGCTCATCACGCGGGACGGGGAACACTGAAGCTTTCTTT. The translation is CASSSRGTGNTEAFF.